This TCR beta chain was sequenced for a study of monozygotic twins with inflammatory bowel disease (dated by TCRdb to the late 2010s). General notes on the study: The complete study included 30 or so monozygotic twin pairs: 19 IBD-discordant Danish pairs and nine German pairs, of which four were IBD-concordant and five were IBD-discordant. Within discordant pairs, disease-associated traits were sought mainly by comparing IBD patients with their genetically identical healthy co-twins. Each individual had, on average, about 151 000 unique TCRalpha sequences and 181 000 unique TCRbeta sequences available for analysis.

The CDR3 sequence holds 16 residues, the cysteine and phenylalanine included. No DNA sequence is on record. The germline V gene supplies CDR1 LGHNA and CDR2 YSLEER. General study outcomes and caveats: The analysis was unable to tell apart different T cell subtypes. Repertoire similarity did not differ between concordant and discordant twins, possibly due to limited statistical power. Fewer clonotypes were shared with other individuals by IBD patients than by healthy twins, most markedly in patients showing signs of disease activity. The results gave no support for a single strong signal or clonotype linked to IBD. A decrease in TCRbeta repertoire diversity, as measured by inverse Simpson index, was observed in IBD patients compared with their healthy co-twins. Background noise and inter-individual variability may have been introduced into the repertoires by the differing immunosuppressive treatments among patients.

Receptor amplification or capture employed 5' RACE. Each TCR library was prepared from around 3,400 ng of total RNA. For each sample, cDNA was synthesized in eight separate reactions using SMARTScribe reverse transcriptase. During cDNA synthesis, unique molecular identifiers containing a 6-nucleotide sample barcode were introduced by template switching. Two nested PCRs of approximately 16 and 10 cycles amplified the TCRalpha and TCRbeta cDNA, and bead purification followed each PCR. Before amplification, cDNA was treated with uracil DNA-glycosylase and purified using the QIAquick PCR purification kit. The second PCR added Illumina TruSeq-compatible adapters along with sample-specific barcodes. Library quality and concentration were checked on TapeStation and Qubit, and libraries were pooled at around 4.9 ng each. Sequencing of the pooled libraries was done on an Illumina HiSeq2500 single-index Rapid Run using custom sequencing primers and 2 x 100 bp reads. From the authors' description of their analysis: MiGEC version 1.2.6 was used for UMI-based consensus assembly to correct PCR and sequencing errors. V(D)J alignment, clonotype assembly and CDR3 extraction were performed with MiXCR version 2.1.1. Gene usage, clonotype sharing and MAIT/NKT TCR abundance were normalised by analysing the top 1000, 10 000 and 20 000 clonotypes per sample. After downsampling to 27 000 UMIs, diversity was calculated as the inverse Simpson index using the vegan R package. Statistical testing used paired Mann-Whitney U tests on the discordant twin pairs and applied Benjamini-Hochberg correction for multiple testing. TCRdb reprocessed the reads and provides one entry for every CDR3 protein sequence; no DNA is given. The V and J calls come from TCRdb's annotation, not from the publication. The sample table on file contains about 380,000 distinct CDR3 sequences. The ten largest make up roughly 2.6% of the sample.

As regards this clonotype: It has no known antigen specificity.

From each donor, an approximately 2.6 ml peripheral blood sample was collected into PAXgene tubes and kept at -80 degrees C. Without T cell sorting, total RNA was isolated from whole blood using the PAXgene blood miRNA kit on an automated QIAcube. Peripheral blood from monozygotic twin pairs, either concordant or discordant for inflammatory bowel disease, underwent deep TCRalpha and TCRbeta repertoire profiling that used unique molecular barcoding. Smoking habits were recorded for all twin pairs, with individuals classified as current, former or never smokers. The sequence came from a human donor with ulcerative colitis or Crohn's disease, or a healthy co-twin of an affected twin (not recorded which). The chain couples TRBV4-3 to TRBJ1-3; TCRdb returns TRBD1, unconfirmable since there is no DNA. Sequences were obtained from blood. The CDR3 has the sequence CASPAPDRNTGNTIYF.